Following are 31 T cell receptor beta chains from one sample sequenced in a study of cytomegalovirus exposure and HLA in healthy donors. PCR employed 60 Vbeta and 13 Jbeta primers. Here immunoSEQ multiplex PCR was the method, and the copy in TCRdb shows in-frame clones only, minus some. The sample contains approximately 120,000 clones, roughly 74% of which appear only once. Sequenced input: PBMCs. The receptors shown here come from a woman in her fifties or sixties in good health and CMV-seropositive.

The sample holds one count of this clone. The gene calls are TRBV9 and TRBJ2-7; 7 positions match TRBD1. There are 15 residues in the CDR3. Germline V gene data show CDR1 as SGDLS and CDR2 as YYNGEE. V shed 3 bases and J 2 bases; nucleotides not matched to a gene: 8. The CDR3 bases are TGTGCCAGCAGCGCCCGGGACAGTAAAACCTACGAGCAGTACTTC. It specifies CASSARDSKTYEQYF.

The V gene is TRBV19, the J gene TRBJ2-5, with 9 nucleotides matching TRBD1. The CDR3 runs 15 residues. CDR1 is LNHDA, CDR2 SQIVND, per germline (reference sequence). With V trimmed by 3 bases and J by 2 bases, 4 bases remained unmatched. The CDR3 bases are TGTGCCAGTAGTATGGGACAGGGACCGCAAGAGACCCAGTACTTC. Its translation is CASSMGQGPQETQYF.

The CDR3 loop is CASSLAPYLNTGELFF. The CDR3 coding sequence is TGTGCCAGCAGCTTAGCGCCCTACCTGAACACCGGGGAGCTGTTTTTT. The chain is built from TRBV7-2 and TRBJ2-2; D gene unclear. Germline V gene data show CDR1 as SGHTA and CDR2 as FQGNSA. This CDR3 comprises 16 residues. Trimming shortened V by 0 bases and J by 1 base, and 9 bases separated the two germline ends.

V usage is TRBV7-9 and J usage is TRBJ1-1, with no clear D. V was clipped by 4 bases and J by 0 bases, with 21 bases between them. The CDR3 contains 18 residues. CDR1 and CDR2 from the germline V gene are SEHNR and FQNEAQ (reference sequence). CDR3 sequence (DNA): TGTGCCAGCAGCTCTAACGTAATGGGCAGGATCATGAACACTGAAGCTTTCTTT. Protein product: CASSSNVMGRIMNTEAFF.

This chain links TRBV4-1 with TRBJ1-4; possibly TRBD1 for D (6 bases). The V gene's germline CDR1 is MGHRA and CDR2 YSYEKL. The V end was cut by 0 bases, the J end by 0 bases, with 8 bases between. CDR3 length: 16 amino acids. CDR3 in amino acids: CASSQEEGATNEKLFF. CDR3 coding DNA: TGCGCCAGCAGCCAAGAAGAGGGGGCAACTAATGAAAAACTGTTTTTT.

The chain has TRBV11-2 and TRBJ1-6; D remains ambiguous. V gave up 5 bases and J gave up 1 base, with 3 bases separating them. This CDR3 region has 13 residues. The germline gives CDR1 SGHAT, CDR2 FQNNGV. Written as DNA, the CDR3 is TGTGCCAGCAGCGTATCCTATAATTCACCCCTCCACTTT. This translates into CASSVSYNSPLHF.

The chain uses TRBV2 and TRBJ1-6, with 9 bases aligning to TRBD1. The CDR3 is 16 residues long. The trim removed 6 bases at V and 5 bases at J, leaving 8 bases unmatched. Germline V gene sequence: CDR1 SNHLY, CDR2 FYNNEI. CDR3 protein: CASSPDGTGNNSPLHF. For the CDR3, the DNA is TGTGCCAGCAGCCCTGATGGGACAGGGAATAATTCACCCCTCCACTTT.

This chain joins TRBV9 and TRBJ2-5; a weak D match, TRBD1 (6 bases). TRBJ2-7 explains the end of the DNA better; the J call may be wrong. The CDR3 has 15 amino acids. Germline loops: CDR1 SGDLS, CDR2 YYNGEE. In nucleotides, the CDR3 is TGTGCCAGCAGCTCGGGACATTCTAGCTCCTACGAGCAGTACTTC. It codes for CASSSGHSSSYEQYF.

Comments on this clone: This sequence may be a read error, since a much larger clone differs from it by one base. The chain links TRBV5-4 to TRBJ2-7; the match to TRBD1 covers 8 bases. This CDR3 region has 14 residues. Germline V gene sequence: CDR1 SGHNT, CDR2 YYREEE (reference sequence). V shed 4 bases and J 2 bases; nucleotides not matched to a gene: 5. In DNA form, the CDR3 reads TGTGCCAGCAGCCAAGGACAGGGAACCTACGAGCAGTACTTC. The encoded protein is CASSQGQGTYEQYF.

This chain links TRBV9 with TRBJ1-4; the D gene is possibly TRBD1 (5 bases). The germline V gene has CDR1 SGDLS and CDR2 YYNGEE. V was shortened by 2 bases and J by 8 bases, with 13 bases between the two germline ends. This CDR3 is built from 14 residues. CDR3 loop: CASSVLAGSEKLFF. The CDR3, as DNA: TGTGCCAGCAGCGTTTTGGCAGGGTCCGAAAAACTGTTTTTT.

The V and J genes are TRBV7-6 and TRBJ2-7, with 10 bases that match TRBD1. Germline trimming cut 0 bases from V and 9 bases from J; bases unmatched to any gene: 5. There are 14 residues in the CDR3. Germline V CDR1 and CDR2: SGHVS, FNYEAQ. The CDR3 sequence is CASSLAETGGGQYF. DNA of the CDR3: TGTGCCAGCAGCTTAGCCGAGACAGGGGGCGGGCAGTACTTC.

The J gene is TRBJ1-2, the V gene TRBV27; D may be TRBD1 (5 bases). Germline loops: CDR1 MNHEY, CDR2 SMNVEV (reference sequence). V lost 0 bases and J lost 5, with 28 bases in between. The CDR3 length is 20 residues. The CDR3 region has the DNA TGTGCCAGCAGTTTATCATTTGGAGGGGATCCTGGTGATCGTCGGTATGGCTACACCTTC. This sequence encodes CASSLSFGGDPGDRRYGYTF.

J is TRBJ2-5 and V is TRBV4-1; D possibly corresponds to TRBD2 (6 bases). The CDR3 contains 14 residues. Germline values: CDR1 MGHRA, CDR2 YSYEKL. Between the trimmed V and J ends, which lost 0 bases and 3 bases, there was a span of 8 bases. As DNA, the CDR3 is TGCGCCAGCAGCCAAGACGGGGGTAAAGAGACCCAGTACTTC. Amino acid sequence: CASSQDGGKETQYF.

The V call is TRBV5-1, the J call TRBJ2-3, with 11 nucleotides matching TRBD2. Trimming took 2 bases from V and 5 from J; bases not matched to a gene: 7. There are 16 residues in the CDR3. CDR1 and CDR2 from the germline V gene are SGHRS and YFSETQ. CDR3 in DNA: TGCGCCAGCAGCTTTAGACTAGCGGGGTCGGGAGATACGCAGTATTTT. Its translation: CASSFRLAGSGDTQYF.

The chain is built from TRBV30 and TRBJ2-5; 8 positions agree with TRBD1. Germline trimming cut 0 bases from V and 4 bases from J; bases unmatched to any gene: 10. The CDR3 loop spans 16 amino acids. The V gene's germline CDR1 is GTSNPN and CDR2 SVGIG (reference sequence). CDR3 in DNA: TGTGCCTGGAGTGTAAGGGGTCAGGGGGCCAGAGAGACCCAGTACTTC. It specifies CAWSVRGQGARETQYF. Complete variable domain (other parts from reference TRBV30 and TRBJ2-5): SQTIHQWPATLVQPVGSPLSLECTVEGTSNPNLYWYRQAAGRGLQLLFYSVGIGQISSEVPQNLSASRPQDRQFILSSKKLLLSDSGFYLCAWSVRGQGARETQYFGPGTRLLVL.

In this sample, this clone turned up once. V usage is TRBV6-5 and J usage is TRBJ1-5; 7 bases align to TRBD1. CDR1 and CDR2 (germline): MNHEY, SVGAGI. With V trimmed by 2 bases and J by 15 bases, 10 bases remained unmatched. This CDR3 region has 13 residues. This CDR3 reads CASSYGRDSLLHF. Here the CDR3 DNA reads TGTGCCAGCAGTTACGGTCGGGACAGCTTGTTGCATTTT.

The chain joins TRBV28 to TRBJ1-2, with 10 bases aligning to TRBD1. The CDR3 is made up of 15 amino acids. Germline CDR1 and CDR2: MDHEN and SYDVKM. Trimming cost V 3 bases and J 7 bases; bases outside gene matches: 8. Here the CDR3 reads CASSLSPGQGFGYTF. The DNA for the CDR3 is TGTGCCAGCAGTTTGTCCCCGGGACAGGGGTTTGGCTACACCTTC.

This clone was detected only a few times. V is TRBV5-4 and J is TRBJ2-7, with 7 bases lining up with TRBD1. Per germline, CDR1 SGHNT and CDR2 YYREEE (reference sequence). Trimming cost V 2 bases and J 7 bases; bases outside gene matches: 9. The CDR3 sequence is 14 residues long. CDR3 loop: CASSFQGVIREQYF. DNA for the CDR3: TGTGCCAGCAGCTTTCAGGGGGTGATTAGGGAGCAGTACTTC.

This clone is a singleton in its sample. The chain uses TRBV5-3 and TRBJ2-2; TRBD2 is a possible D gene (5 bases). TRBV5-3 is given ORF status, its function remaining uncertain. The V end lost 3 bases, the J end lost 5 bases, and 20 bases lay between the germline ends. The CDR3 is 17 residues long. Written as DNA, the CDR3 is TGTGCCAGAAGCTCGATTTATAAAATCGGGGATACCGGGGAGCTGTTTTTT. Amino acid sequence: CARSSIYKIGDTGELFF.

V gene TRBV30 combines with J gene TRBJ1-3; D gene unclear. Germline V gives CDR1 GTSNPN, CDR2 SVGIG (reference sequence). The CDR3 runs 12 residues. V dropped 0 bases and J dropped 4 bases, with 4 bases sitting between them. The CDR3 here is CAWSVQGNTIYF. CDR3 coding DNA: TGTGCCTGGAGTGTACAGGGAAACACCATATATTTT. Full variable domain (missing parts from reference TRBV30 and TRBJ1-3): SQTIHQWPATLVQPVGSPLSLECTVEGTSNPNLYWYRQAAGRGLQLLFYSVGIGQISSEVPQNLSASRPQDRQFILSSKKLLLSDSGFYLCAWSVQGNTIYFGEGSWLTVV.

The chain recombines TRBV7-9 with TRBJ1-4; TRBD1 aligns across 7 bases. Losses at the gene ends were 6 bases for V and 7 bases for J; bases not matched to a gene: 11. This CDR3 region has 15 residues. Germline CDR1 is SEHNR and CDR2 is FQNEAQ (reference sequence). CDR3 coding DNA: TGTGCCAGCAGTCGAACAGGGGCAGGGACTGAAAAACTGTTTTTT. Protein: CASSRTGAGTEKLFF.

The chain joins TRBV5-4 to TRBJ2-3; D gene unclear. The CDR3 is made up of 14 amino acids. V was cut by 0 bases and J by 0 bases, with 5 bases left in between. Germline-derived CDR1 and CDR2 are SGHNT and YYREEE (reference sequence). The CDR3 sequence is CASSLGQSTDTQYF. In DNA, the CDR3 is TGTGCCAGCAGCTTGGGGCAGAGCACAGATACGCAGTATTTT. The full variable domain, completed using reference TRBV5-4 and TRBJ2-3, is ETGVTQSPTHLIKTRGQQVTLRCSSQSGHNTVSWYQQALGQGPQFIFQYYREEENGRGNFPPRFSGLQFPNYSSELNVNALELDDSALYLCASSLGQSTDTQYFGPGTRLTVL.

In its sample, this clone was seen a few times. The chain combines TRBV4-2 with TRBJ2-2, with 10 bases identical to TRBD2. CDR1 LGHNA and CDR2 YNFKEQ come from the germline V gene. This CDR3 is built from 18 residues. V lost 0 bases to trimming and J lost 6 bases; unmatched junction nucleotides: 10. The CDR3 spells CASSQEWGAGGRAGELFF. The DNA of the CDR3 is TGTGCCAGCAGCCAAGAGTGGGGAGCGGGGGGGCGCGCCGGGGAGCTGTTTTTT.

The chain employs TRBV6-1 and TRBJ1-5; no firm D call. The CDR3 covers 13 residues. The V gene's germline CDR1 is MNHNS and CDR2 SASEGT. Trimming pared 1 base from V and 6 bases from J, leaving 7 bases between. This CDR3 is CASSEELAQPQHF. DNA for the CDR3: TGTGCCAGCAGTGAAGAACTTGCTCAGCCCCAGCATTTT.

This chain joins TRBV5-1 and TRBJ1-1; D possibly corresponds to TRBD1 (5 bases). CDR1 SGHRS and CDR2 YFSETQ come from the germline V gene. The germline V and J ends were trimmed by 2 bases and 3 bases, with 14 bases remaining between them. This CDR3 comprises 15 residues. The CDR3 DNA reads TGCGCCAGCAGCTTCGAGACAGAAGTCTACACTGAAGCTTTCTTT. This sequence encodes CASSFETEVYTEAFF.

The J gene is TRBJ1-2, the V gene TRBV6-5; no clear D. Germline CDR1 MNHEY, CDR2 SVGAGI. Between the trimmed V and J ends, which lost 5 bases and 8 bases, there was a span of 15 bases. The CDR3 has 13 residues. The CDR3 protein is CASSNRAEGGYTF. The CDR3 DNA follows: TGTGCCAGCAGTAACCGGGCCGAGGGAGGCTACACCTTC.

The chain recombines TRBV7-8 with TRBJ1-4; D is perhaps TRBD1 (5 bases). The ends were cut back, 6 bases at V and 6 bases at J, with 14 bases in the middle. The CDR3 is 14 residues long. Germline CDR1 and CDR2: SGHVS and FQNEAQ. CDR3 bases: TGTGCCAGCAGAGGAGGGGCTGGAGATGAAAAACTGTTTTTT. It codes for CASRGGAGDEKLFF.

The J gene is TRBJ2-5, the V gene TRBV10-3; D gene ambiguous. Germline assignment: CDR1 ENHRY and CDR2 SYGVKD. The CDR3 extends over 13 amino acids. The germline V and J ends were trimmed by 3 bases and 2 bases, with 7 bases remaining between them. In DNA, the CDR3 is TGTGCCATCAGTGACTGGCAGCAAGAGACCCAGTACTTC. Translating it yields CAISDWQQETQYF.

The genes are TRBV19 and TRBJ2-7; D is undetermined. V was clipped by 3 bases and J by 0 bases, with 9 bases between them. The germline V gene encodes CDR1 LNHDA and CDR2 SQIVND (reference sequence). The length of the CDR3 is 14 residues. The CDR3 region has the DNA TGTGCCAGTAGTATCACAAGGAGCTCCTACGAGCAGTACTTC. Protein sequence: CASSITRSSYEQYF.

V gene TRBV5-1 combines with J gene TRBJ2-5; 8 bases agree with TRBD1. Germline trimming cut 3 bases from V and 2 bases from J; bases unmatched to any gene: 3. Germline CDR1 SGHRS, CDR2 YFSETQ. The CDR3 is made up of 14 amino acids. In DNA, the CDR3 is TGCGCCAGCAGCTCCGGGACAGGACAAGAGACCCAGTACTTC. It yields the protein CASSSGTGQETQYF.

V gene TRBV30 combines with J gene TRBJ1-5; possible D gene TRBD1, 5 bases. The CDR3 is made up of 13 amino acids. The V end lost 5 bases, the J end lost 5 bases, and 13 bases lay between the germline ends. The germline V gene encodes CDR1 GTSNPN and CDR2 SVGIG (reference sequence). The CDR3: CAWGDSHDQPQHF. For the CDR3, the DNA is TGTGCCTGGGGTGACAGTCACGATCAGCCCCAGCATTTT.